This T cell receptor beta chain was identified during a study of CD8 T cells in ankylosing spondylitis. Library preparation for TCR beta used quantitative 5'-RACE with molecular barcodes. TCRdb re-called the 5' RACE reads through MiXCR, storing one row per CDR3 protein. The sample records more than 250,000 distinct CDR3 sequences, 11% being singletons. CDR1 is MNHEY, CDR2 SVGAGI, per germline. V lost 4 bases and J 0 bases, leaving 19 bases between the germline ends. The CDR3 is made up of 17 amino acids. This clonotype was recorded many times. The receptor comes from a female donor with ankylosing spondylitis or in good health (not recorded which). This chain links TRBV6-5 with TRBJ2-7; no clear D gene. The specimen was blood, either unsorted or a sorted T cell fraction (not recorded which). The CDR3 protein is CASSSKIWIQSSYEQYF. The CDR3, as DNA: TGTGCCAGCAGTTCCAAAATCTGGATTCAAAGCTCCTACGAGCAGTACTTC.